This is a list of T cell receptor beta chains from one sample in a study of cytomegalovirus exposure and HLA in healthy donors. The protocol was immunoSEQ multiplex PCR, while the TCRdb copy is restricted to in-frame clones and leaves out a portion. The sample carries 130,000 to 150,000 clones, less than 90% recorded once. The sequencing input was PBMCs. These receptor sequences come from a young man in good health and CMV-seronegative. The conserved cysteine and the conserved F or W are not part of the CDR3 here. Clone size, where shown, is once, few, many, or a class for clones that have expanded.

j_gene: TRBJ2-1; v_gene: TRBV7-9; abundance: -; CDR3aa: ASSSSGYPYNEQF
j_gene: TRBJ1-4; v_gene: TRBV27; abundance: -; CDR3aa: ASSSGQGYEKLF
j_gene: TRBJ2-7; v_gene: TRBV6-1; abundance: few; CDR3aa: ATTSGYEQY
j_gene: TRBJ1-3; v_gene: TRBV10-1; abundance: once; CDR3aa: ASSVSSGNTIY
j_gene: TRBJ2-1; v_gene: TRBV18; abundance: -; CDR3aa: ASSPGLAGGQLSYNEQF
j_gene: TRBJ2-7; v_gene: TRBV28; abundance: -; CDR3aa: ASSLGQGGEQY
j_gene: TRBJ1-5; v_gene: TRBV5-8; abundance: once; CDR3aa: ASSFSRPQH
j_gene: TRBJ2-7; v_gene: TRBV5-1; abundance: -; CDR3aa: ASRRAGAGEQY
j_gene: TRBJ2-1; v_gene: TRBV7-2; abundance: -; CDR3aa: ASSPGGGVGPRGNEQF
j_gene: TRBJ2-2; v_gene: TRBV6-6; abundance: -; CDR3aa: ASSYGGNTGELF
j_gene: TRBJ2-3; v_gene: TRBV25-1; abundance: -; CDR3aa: ASSVLDTQY
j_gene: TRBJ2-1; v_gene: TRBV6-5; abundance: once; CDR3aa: ASSYSGASGYNEQF
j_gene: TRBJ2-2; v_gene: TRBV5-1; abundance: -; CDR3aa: ASRDGGRVNTGELF
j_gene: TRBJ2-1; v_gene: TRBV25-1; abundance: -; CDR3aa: ASSKEGGSESEQF
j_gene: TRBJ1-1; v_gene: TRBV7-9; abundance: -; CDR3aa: ASSRSQGRTEAF
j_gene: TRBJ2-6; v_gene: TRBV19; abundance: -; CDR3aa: ASARGTGEAGANVLT
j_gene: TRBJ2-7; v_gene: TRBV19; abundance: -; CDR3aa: ASRDGRISYEQY
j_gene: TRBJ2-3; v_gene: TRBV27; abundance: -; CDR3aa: ASSLDSADTQY
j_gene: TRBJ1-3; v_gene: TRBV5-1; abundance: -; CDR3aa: ASSLAGSGNTIY
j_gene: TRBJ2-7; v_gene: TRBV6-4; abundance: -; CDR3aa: ASSFGTSGYEQY
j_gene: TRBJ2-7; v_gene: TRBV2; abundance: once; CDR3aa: ASSYRTLVEQY
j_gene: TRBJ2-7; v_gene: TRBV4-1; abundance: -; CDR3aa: ASSQGESGSYEQY
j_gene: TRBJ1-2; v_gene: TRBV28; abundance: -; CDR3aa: ASSLVHAGGYT
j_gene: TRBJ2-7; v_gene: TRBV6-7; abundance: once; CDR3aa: ASNHPGQGFDEQY
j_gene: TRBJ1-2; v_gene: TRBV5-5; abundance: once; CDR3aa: ASSWRLGQEANYGYT
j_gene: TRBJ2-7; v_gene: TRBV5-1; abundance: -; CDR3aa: ASSLPLASTYEQY
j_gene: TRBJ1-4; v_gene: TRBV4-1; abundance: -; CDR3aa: ASSHPYEKLF
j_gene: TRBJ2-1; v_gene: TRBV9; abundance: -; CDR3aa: ASSAGQGAWNEQF
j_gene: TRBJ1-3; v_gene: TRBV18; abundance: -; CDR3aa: ASSPPSLRDLIGNTIY
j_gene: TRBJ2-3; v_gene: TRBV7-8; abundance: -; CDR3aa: ASSLDRGRVAADTQY
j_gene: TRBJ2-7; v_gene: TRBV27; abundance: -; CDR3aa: ASSFTGGENYEQY
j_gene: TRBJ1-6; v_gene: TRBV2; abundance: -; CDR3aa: ASRKKTANSPLH
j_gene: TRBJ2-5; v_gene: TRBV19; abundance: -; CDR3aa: ASSIGQIETQY
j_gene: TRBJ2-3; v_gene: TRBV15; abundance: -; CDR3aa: ATSSSSGSGADTQY
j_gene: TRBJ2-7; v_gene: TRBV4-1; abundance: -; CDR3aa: ASSQDRTSGTGRQY